This T cell receptor (beta chain) was captured in a study of CD8+ T cells in alopecia areata (dated by TCRdb to between 2018 and 2020). Describing the broader study: Treated patients were enrolled in an open-label pilot trial of oral tofacitinib at 5 to 10 mg twice daily for moderate-to-severe alopecia areata. Tofacitinib was given for 6 to 18 months, followed by 6 months of follow-up off drug to assess delayed response and recurrence. For the treated patients, the SALT score, which quantifies what percentage of scalp surface area is affected, served as the measure of disease severity. In both human patients and the C3H/HeJ mouse model, the study applied high-throughput TCRbeta sequencing to look at T cell clonal expansion in alopecia areata. On the human side, TCRbeta sequencing was run on scalp tissue and on sorted CD4+ and CD8+ peripheral blood T cells from healthy controls and from alopecia areata patients with either patchy or totalis/universalis disease. Biopsies were taken from tofacitinib-treated patients at baseline and again at 4 and 24 weeks into treatment, and several of those patients also had a later scalp biopsy. Scalp clonality was compared across normal scalp (n=4), patchy alopecia areata scalp (n=8), and alopecia totalis/universalis scalp (n=8). RNA was obtained with the PAXgene miRNA kit for fixed scalp, the miRNeasy kit for PBMCs, and the RNeasy kit for mouse skin. immunoSEQ multiplex PCR using 35 Vbeta forward primers and 13 Jbeta reverse primers was used to amplify TCRbeta CDR3 regions.

Including cysteine and phenylalanine, the CDR3 has 15 amino acids. Only the CDR3 DNA stays, 45 bases, in frame from base 1. Germline trimming: 4 bases from V, 4 bases from J; junction bases outside gene matches: 9. The germline V gene (reference sequence) gives CDR1 as PRHDT and CDR2 as FYEKMQ. In regard to this clone: The antigen it binds to is not known. Base qualities are not at hand, and no much larger clone is one base apart.

Preparation of the library involved the immunoSEQ multiplex PCR assay. For TCR sequencing, RNA was extracted from every sample and reverse transcribed into cDNA to serve as template. SuperScript III was used for first-strand cDNA synthesis, primed with a 2:1 mix of oligo-dT and random hexamers. A synthetic immune receptor repertoire was used to assess amplification bias, and residual bias was removed computationally. In the authors' own workflow: Raw reads were preprocessed to remove errors, and CDR3 was defined according to IMGT conventions as the region from the conserved cysteine to phenylalanine. Clonality was computed as 1 minus the Shannon entropy, with the entropy normalized by log2 of the number of productive unique TCRs. Whether each scalp clone was CD4 or CD8 was inferred by checking scalp TCRbeta sequences against the CD4 and CD8 repertoires from sorted blood. The immuneACCESS repertoire file appears here via TCRdb, limited to in-frame rearrangements. These files lack a portion of the clones; in checked studies, under half of the deficit traces to unresolved V genes, and the cause of the others is not known. Clone size and the V and J calls come from that table; the DNA yielded D and trimming. The sample has approximately 65,000 clones on record, about half of them singletons. Clones ranked in the top ten supply about 20% of the sample.

What the work shows at the level of the full study, not this receptor alone: Because the treated cohort was small and had just a single nonresponder, larger studies are needed to establish links between baseline CD8+ expansion and response. Compared with normal scalp, lesional scalp had higher clonality and more expanded CD8+ clones, particularly in alopecia totalis/universalis, a pattern that suggests antigenic drive. Scalp TCR repertoire analysis is complicated because resident alphabeta T cells in normal human skin are also sequenced, whereas mouse skin is dominated by gammadelta T cells. During tofacitinib treatment, many expanded lesional clones stuck around in both scalp and blood, and this persistence may partly explain why relapse happens after treatment is stopped. With tofacitinib, both scalp clonality and the number of expanded CD8+ clones among the top 100 scalp clones went down significantly. Compared with mice, TCR sequences shared between patients were less clear, possibly partly because of HLA diversity across the patient population.

According to the study, the label for this sample's treatment or condition signals: oral pan-JAK inhibitor, 5-10 mg twice daily. Lesional scalp punch biopsies and peripheral blood were collected from alopecia areata patients. PBMCs were isolated by density centrifugation and stained for CD3, CD4 and CD8, after which CD4+ and CD8+ T cells were sorted on a FACSAria. This clonotype originated in a human donor with alopecia areata. The rearranged segments are TRBV13 and TRBJ1-1; TRBD1 agrees with 7 junctional bases. The sample consisted of CD8+ T cells sorted from blood, taken around week 37, from a patient treated with tofacitinib. Read as DNA, the sequence is TGTGCCAGCAGCTCAATTAAGACAGGGACCACTGAAGCTTTCTTT. It encodes CASSSIKTGTTEAFF.